This is a list of T cell receptor beta chains from one sample in a study of blood T cell repertoires in COVID-19. The method was immunoSEQ multiplex PCR; TCRdb's version includes in-frame clones alone and lacks a portion of them. This sample has over 90,000 clones, with 84% found just once. Input material: peripheral blood. These receptors came from a human donor in a cohort sampled during active COVID-19. The conserved cysteine and the conserved F or W are not part of the CDR3 here. The order of the fields is V gene, J gene, CDR3 protein.

v_gene: TRBV14
j_gene: TRBJ2-7
CDR3aa: ASSPYGLLSPYEQY

v_gene: TRBV4-3
j_gene: TRBJ2-2
CDR3aa: ASSQDPPGITLGGELF

v_gene: TRBV19
j_gene: TRBJ2-7
CDR3aa: ASSINIGGSYEQY

v_gene: TRBV6-1
j_gene: TRBJ1-2
CDR3aa: ASSGRPWTGRVGGYT

v_gene: TRBV7-2
j_gene: TRBJ1-1
CDR3aa: ASSLSVNTEAF

v_gene: TRBV6-5
j_gene: TRBJ1-2
CDR3aa: ASSYSDRTDYGYT

v_gene: TRBV5-1
j_gene: TRBJ2-1
CDR3aa: ASSHLAGGHNEQF

v_gene: TRBV6-2/TRBV6-3
j_gene: TRBJ2-7
CDR3aa: ASSYPSWGVYSYEQY

v_gene: TRBV24-1
j_gene: TRBJ1-5
CDR3aa: ATSDPGQGANQPQH

v_gene: TRBV4-1
j_gene: TRBJ2-1
CDR3aa: ASRRTSGDTYNEQF

v_gene: TRBV28
j_gene: TRBJ2-1
CDR3aa: ASSLGGSVGNEQF

v_gene: TRBV7-3
j_gene: TRBJ1-1
CDR3aa: ASSSPGAEAF

v_gene: TRBV2
j_gene: TRBJ2-1
CDR3aa: ASSKSGPYRSYNEQF

v_gene: TRBV6-1
j_gene: TRBJ1-2
CDR3aa: ASSDLPGYSGYT

v_gene: TRBV3-1/TRBV3-2
j_gene: TRBJ2-3
CDR3aa: ASSQRGGAADTQY

v_gene: TRBV30
j_gene: TRBJ1-2
CDR3aa: AWSVRRDSWYGYT

v_gene: TRBV5-4
j_gene: TRBJ2-7
CDR3aa: ASSLGGMSYEQY

v_gene: TRBV7-9
j_gene: TRBJ2-7
CDR3aa: ASTKARGTGHSNEQY

v_gene: TRBV5-1
j_gene: TRBJ1-2
CDR3aa: ASSWQGTDYGYT

v_gene: TRBV5-1
j_gene: TRBJ2-5
CDR3aa: ASSPSQGHKETQY

v_gene: TRBV7-2
j_gene: TRBJ2-7
CDR3aa: ASSSGTGGVEQY

v_gene: TRBV19
j_gene: TRBJ2-2
CDR3aa: ASTPSRQGAGTGELF

v_gene: TRBV9
j_gene: TRBJ1-1
CDR3aa: ASTQGINTEAF

v_gene: TRBV30
j_gene: TRBJ1-1
CDR3aa: AWSALEGMNTEAF

v_gene: TRBV11-2
j_gene: TRBJ1-3
CDR3aa: ASSLDPGVKAGNTIY

v_gene: TRBV7-3
j_gene: TRBJ2-7
CDR3aa: ASSLQRGGSYEQY

v_gene: TRBV5-1
j_gene: TRBJ2-5
CDR3aa: ASSLGTSGVPSLETQY

v_gene: TRBV6-2/TRBV6-3
j_gene: TRBJ2-1
CDR3aa: ASSRQVVGNEQF

v_gene: TRBV7-9
j_gene: TRBJ2-7
CDR3aa: ASSLDQGQYEQY

v_gene: TRBV2
j_gene: TRBJ2-7
CDR3aa: ASKQMFSSYEQY

v_gene: TRBV28
j_gene: TRBJ1-5
CDR3aa: ASSKTGTGDSNQPQH

v_gene: TRBV21-1
j_gene: TRBJ1-1
CDR3aa: ASSKVLGDRSITEAF

v_gene: TRBV4-3
j_gene: TRBJ1-1
CDR3aa: ASSQDRNTEAF

v_gene: TRBV4-2
j_gene: TRBJ2-5
CDR3aa: ASSQNPGGETQY

v_gene: TRBV19
j_gene: TRBJ1-2
CDR3aa: ASSIGVDNFYGYT

v_gene: TRBV6-6
j_gene: TRBJ1-2
CDR3aa: ASSYSEFKVNT

v_gene: TRBV5-1
j_gene: TRBJ2-7
CDR3aa: ASSLYGGGSYEQY

v_gene: TRBV5-4
j_gene: TRBJ2-7
CDR3aa: ASSSNRLLQQY

v_gene: TRBV19
j_gene: TRBJ1-2
CDR3aa: ASSKYREGGYT

v_gene: TRBV5-1
j_gene: TRBJ2-5
CDR3aa: ATKRGTDQETQY

v_gene: TRBV5-8
j_gene: TRBJ2-7
CDR3aa: ASSKTGGGEQY

v_gene: TRBV28
j_gene: TRBJ2-2
CDR3aa: ASGTSGTGELF